This entry lists 31 T cell receptor beta chains sequenced from one sample in a study of PD-1 blockade in classical Hodgkin lymphoma. Clones were sequenced by immunoSEQ multiplex PCR, and TCRdb holds only the in-frame ones, with some missing. The table records approximately 8,400 clones, roughly 90% of them present only once. In every patient, relapse followed autologous stem cell transplantation, while exposure to brentuximab vedotin differed. The CD4+ T cells used were purified from thawed PBMCs through magnetic negative selection. The sample was CD4+ T cells from blood, taken at baseline. The origin of the receptors is a human donor with classical Hodgkin lymphoma.

The V gene is TRBV5-1, the J gene TRBJ2-2; weak D call: TRBD1 (6 bases). The germline V gene encodes CDR1 SGHRS and CDR2 YFSETQ. This CDR3 region has 17 residues. V was pared by 3 bases and J by 2 bases, with 17 bases between. The chain's CDR3 is CASSSHLGGTNTGELFF. For the CDR3, the DNA is TGCGCCAGCAGCTCCCATCTCGGTGGGACAAACACCGGGGAGCTGTTTTTT. The full variable domain, with the rest looked up from reference TRBV5-1 and TRBJ2-2, is KAGVTQTPRYLIKTRGQQVTLSCSPISGHRSVSWYQQTPGQGLQFLFEYFSETQRNKGNFPGRFSGRQFSNSRSEMNVSTLELGDSALYLCASSSHLGGTNTGELFFGEGSRLTVL.

In DNA form, the CDR3 reads TGCGCCAGCAGCTTGGAGGGGGGCTGGGAGACCCAGTACTTC. Translating it yields CASSLEGGWETQYF. V usage is TRBV5-1 and J usage is TRBJ2-5; D tentatively fits TRBD1 or TRBD2 (6 bases each). Trimming removed 0 bases from V and 5 bases from J, with 11 bases in between. Germline loops: CDR1 SGHRS, CDR2 YFSETQ. This CDR3 comprises 14 residues.

The genes are TRBV30 and TRBJ2-7; 7 bases match TRBD2. Germline CDR1 is GTSNPN and CDR2 is SVGIG (reference sequence). V was pared by 8 bases and J by 7 bases, with 8 bases of the junction left unmatched. This CDR3 has 11 residues. CDR3 region: CATTTGGEQYF. The CDR3 bases are TGTGCCACCACCACCGGGGGGGAGCAGTACTTC.

The chain carries TRBV5-4 and TRBJ2-7, with D perhaps TRBD1 (6 bases). The germline CDR1 and CDR2 sequences are SGHNT and YYREEE (reference sequence). The V end lost 2 bases, the J end lost 5 bases, and 17 bases lay between the germline ends. There are 15 residues in the CDR3. CDR3 DNA sequence: TGTGCCAGCAGCTTCGACCAACAGGGTTTCCACGAGCAGTACTTC. This encodes CASSFDQQGFHEQYF.

Notes on this clone: Other DNA sequences within the sample encode an identical CDR3. V gene TRBV2 combines with J gene TRBJ1-5, with unresolved D. The CDR3 length is 16 residues. CDR1 and CDR2 from the germline V gene are SNHLY and FYNNEI. V was clipped by 3 bases and J by 0 bases, with 12 bases between them. CDR3 in amino acids: CASSDRASYSNQPQHF. In DNA, the CDR3 is TGTGCCAGCAGTGACCGAGCGTCCTATAGCAATCAGCCCCAGCATTTT.

This clone was recorded only once. DNA for the CDR3: TGCGCCAGCAGCCAACTACCGCAGGGATGGGGCGAGCAGTACTTC. This encodes CASSQLPQGWGEQYF. The chain has TRBV4-1 and TRBJ2-7; the D gene is possibly TRBD1 (5 bases). Trimming cost V 2 bases and J 6 bases, with 17 bases left between them. Germline V lookup: CDR1 MGHRA, CDR2 YSYEKL. The CDR3 totals 15 residues.

This chain uses TRBV9 with TRBJ1-2; tentative D call: TRBD1 (5 bases). The CDR3 runs 17 residues. Germline loops: CDR1 SGDLS, CDR2 YYNGEE. Trimming took 4 bases from V and 0 from J, leaving 19 bases between them. Written as DNA, the CDR3 is TGTGCCAGCAGCACCTCCTACAATAGACAGACTAACTATGGCTACACCTTC. The encoded protein is CASSTSYNRQTNYGYTF.

The chain employs TRBV28 and TRBJ2-5; TRBD2 is a possible D gene (6 bases). The J call may be in error: the DNA end matches TRBJ2-7 better. CDR3 length: 17 residues. The V gene's germline CDR1 is MDHEN and CDR2 SYDVKM. CDR3 sequence reads: CASSFTFRDLGRHEQYF. In nucleotides, the CDR3 is TGTGCCAGCAGCTTTACTTTTCGGGACCTAGGGAGGCACGAGCAGTACTTC.

V is TRBV2 and J is TRBJ2-3; 9 nucleotides align to TRBD2. The CDR3 is 14 residues long. The germline V gene has CDR1 SNHLY and CDR2 FYNNEI. V shed 7 bases, J shed 2 bases, and the junction held 4 bases outside the gene matches. The CDR3 protein is CASNKRGDTDTQYF. The CDR3, as DNA: TGTGCCAGCAACAAGCGGGGGGACACAGATACGCAGTATTTT.

The chain has TRBV28 and TRBJ2-7; D gene unclear. V was clipped by 4 bases and J by 1 base, with 17 bases between them. Germline V lookup: CDR1 MDHEN, CDR2 SYDVKM. The CDR3 contains 16 residues. This CDR3 is CASSSPYSPRSYEQYF. The CDR3 DNA follows: TGTGCCAGCAGTTCCCCCTACAGCCCGAGATCCTACGAGCAGTACTTC.

This clone occurred once. The chain joins TRBV30 to TRBJ2-7; D may match TRBD1 or TRBD2 (5 bases each). Deletions cut 5 bases from V and 5 bases from J, with 19 bases between. The CDR3 is made up of 14 amino acids. Germline V lookup: CDR1 GTSNPN, CDR2 SVGIG (reference sequence). In DNA, the CDR3 is TGTGCCTGGGCTCGAGGGCAGGGTATCAACGAGCAGTACTTC. This sequence encodes CAWARGQGINEQYF.

J is TRBJ1-3 and V is TRBV10-3; 9 bases agree with TRBD1. In germline, CDR1 is ENHRY, CDR2 SYGVKD. This CDR3 spans 14 amino acids. Unmatched junction bases numbered 5, after V lost 10 bases and J lost 1 base. Here the CDR3 reads CATGQGHSGNTIYF. In nucleotides, the CDR3 is TGTGCCACGGGACAGGGCCATTCTGGAAACACCATATATTTT.

The chain combines TRBV12-5 with TRBJ1-1; D gene uncertain. The V gene's germline CDR1 is LGHNT and CDR2 FRNRAP. V was shortened by 1 base and J by 1 base, with 4 bases between the two germline ends. This CDR3 is 13 amino acids long. The CDR3 nucleotides are TGTGCTAGTGGTTTGGAGGGGAACACTGAAGCTTTCTTT. Amino acid sequence: CASGLEGNTEAFF.

As DNA, the CDR3 is TGCAGCGTTGAGGAGCATATCGGCTCTAATGAGCAGTTCTTC. This encodes CSVEEHIGSNEQFF. The chain is built from TRBV29-1 and TRBJ2-1; no clear D. Germline V CDR1 and CDR2: SQVTM, ANQGSEA. This CDR3 has 14 amino acids. Trimming took off 3 bases at V and 7 bases at J, with 16 bases between the two ends.

This chain uses TRBV7-2 with TRBJ1-2; D might be TRBD1 (6 bases). The CDR3 contains 15 residues. Germline V gene lookup returns CDR1 SGHTA and CDR2 FQGNSA. The V end lost 3 bases, the J end lost 2 bases, and 13 bases lay between the germline ends. CDR3 sequence (DNA): TGTGCCAGCAGCTTTGGGGGGGGCAGGAACTATGGCTACACCTTC. Its translation is CASSFGGGRNYGYTF.

This clone showed up just a few times. The chain has TRBV19 and TRBJ2-2; 9 nucleotides align to TRBD1. The CDR3 covers 17 residues. Germline V lookup: CDR1 LNHDA, CDR2 SQIVND (reference sequence). Trimming cost V 5 bases and J 6 bases; bases outside gene matches: 13. The CDR3 sequence is CASSLRRPGTGSGELFF. The DNA for the CDR3 is TGTGCCAGTAGTCTACGGCGTCCCGGGACAGGGTCCGGGGAGCTGTTTTTT.

The V call is TRBV6-5, the J call TRBJ2-4, with 9 bases matching TRBD1. The V and J ends lost 7 bases and 10 bases, in that order; junction bases with no gene match: 14. This CDR3 is 15 amino acids long. CDR1 is MNHEY, CDR2 SVGAGI, per germline. The DNA of the CDR3 is TGTGCCAGCACCCCGCACCCCTGGACAGGGGTAATTCAGTACTTC. As protein: CASTPHPWTGVIQYF.

The chain employs TRBV18 and TRBJ1-6; D unclear. The CDR3 has 16 amino acids. Trimming shortened V by 4 bases and J by 10 bases, and 20 bases separated the two germline ends. Germline V lookup: CDR1 KGHSH, CDR2 LQKENI. The CDR3 bases are TGTGCCAGCTCACACGAGGTTCTAGGTGAAAGATCACCCCTCCACTTT. Amino acid sequence: CASSHEVLGERSPLHF.

The chain combines TRBV18 with TRBJ2-2; 8 bases line up with TRBD2. Germline CDR1 and CDR2: KGHSH and LQKENI. V was pared by 7 bases and J by 5 bases, with 12 bases of the junction left unmatched. The CDR3 has 16 amino acids. The CDR3 sequence is CASYDGLAMLTGELFF. DNA for the CDR3: TGTGCCAGCTATGACGGACTAGCAATGTTAACCGGGGAGCTGTTTTTT.

The chain combines TRBV7-2 with TRBJ2-3; no clear D. CDR3 length equals 12 residues. Germline V gives CDR1 SGHTA, CDR2 FQGNSA. V lost 3 bases and J lost 2, with 3 bases in between. CDR3 amino acids: CASSFYTDTQYF. In DNA form, the CDR3 reads TGTGCCAGCAGCTTCTACACAGATACGCAGTATTTT.

The rearrangement joins TRBV10-2 to TRBJ2-5; a weak D match, TRBD1 (8 bases). Germline V CDR1 and CDR2: WSHSY, SAAADI. The V end was cut by 2 bases, the J end by 4 bases, with 17 bases between. This CDR3 is built from 16 residues. The CDR3 nucleotides read TGCGCCAGCAGTGAGACCGGACAGGGAGGGGGAGAGACCCAGTACTTC. This gives the protein CASSETGQGGGETQYF.

The rearrangement uses TRBV13 and TRBJ1-2; possible D gene TRBD1, 6 bases. V shed 5 bases and J shed 2 bases, with 18 bases lying between them. CDR1 and CDR2 from the germline V gene are PRHDT and FYEKMQ (reference sequence). The CDR3 spans 16 residues. For the CDR3, the DNA is TGTGCCAGCAGCCTACAGGGAACCCCCTTAAACTATGGCTACACCTTC. Protein sequence: CASSLQGTPLNYGYTF.

The chain combines TRBV28 with TRBJ1-2, with TRBD1 identical over 8 bases. In germline, CDR1 is MDHEN, CDR2 SYDVKM. There are 13 residues in the CDR3. V lost 6 bases and J lost 4; bases outside the gene matches: 4. CDR3 amino acids: CASRTGQVYGYTF. CDR3 bases: TGTGCCAGCAGGACGGGACAGGTCTATGGCTACACCTTC.

V is TRBV7-8 and J is TRBJ1-1; a possible D gene is TRBD1 (5 bases). The germline gives CDR1 SGHVS, CDR2 FQNEAQ. This CDR3 comprises 13 residues. V dropped 7 bases and J dropped 1 base, with 10 bases sitting between them. CDR3 nucleotides: TGTGCCAGCACCCTTGGGGGGAACACTGAAGCTTTCTTT. Protein sequence: CASTLGGNTEAFF.

The V gene is TRBV28, the J gene TRBJ2-1, with D maybe TRBD2 (7 bases). V was pared by 6 bases and J by 0 bases, with 18 bases between. Germline V gives CDR1 MDHEN, CDR2 SYDVKM. This CDR3 contains 17 residues. DNA of the CDR3: TGTGCCAGCAGCGCCCTCGGGGGGCGGAGCTCCTACAATGAGCAGTTCTTC. This gives the protein CASSALGGRSSYNEQFF.

This sequence joins TRBV5-1 and TRBJ2-7; no clear D gene. There are 14 residues in the CDR3. The germline V and J ends were trimmed by 0 bases and 2 bases, with 9 bases remaining between them. Germline V lookup: CDR1 SGHRS, CDR2 YFSETQ. The CDR3 protein is CASSLGRRAYEQYF. Here the CDR3 DNA reads TGCGCCAGCAGCTTGGGTAGACGCGCCTACGAGCAGTACTTC.

This clone has a handful of counts. The rearrangement links TRBV28 to TRBJ1-2, with 11 bases identical to TRBD1. The germline gives CDR1 MDHEN, CDR2 SYDVKM. The CDR3 has 16 amino acids. The V segment lost 4 bases and the J segment 1 base; nucleotides outside the gene matches: 5. CDR3 sequence: CASSSAGTGGNYGYTF. The CDR3 nucleotides read TGTGCCAGCAGTTCCGCCGGGACAGGGGGTAACTATGGCTACACCTTC.

The chain combines TRBV11-1 with TRBJ2-5; D is undetermined. Trimming pared 5 bases from V and 1 base from J, leaving 8 bases between. CDR1 and CDR2 from the germline V gene are SGHAT and FQDESV (reference sequence). The CDR3 is 13 residues long. DNA for the CDR3: TGTGCCAGCAGCCCCAGGATCCAAGAGACCCAGTACTTC. This codes for CASSPRIQETQYF.

This clone was counted a single time. The genes are TRBV11-1 and TRBJ1-6; D gene uncertain. The CDR3 is 13 amino acids. Germline CDR1 SGHAT, CDR2 FQDESV (reference sequence). Deletions cut 1 base from V and 10 bases from J, with 8 bases between. The CDR3 DNA is TGTGCCAGCAGCTTAGTGGCGGGGTCACCCCTCCACTTT. As protein: CASSLVAGSPLHF.

Concerning this clone itself: Other DNA sequences in the sample encode the same CDR3. V usage is TRBV2 and J usage is TRBJ1-3; D is possibly TRBD1 (5 bases). V gave up 1 base and J gave up 7 bases, with 11 bases separating them. In germline, CDR1 is SNHLY, CDR2 FYNNEI. The CDR3 has 14 amino acids. CDR3 in DNA: TGTGCCAGCAGTGAAGGAACCCCAGGGAACACCATATATTTT. It codes for CASSEGTPGNTIYF.

This rearrangement joins TRBV30 to TRBJ1-5; no clear D. Germline V CDR1 and CDR2: GTSNPN, SVGIG (reference sequence). V was shortened by 0 bases and J by 6 bases, with 9 bases between the two germline ends. The CDR3 is 13 amino acids. CDR3 sequence (DNA): TGTGCCTGGAGTGTAATCCATCGTCAGCCCCAGCATTTT. Translation gives CAWSVIHRQPQHF.